The present T cell receptor beta chain was sequenced within a study of control samples from healthy donors and cancer patients (dated by TCRdb to 2018 to 2020). The CDR3 runs 18 residues from the cysteine to the phenylalanine. Only the CDR3 DNA is retained, 54 bases long and in frame from the first base. CDR1 and CDR2, per the germline V gene (reference sequence), are SEHNR and FQNEAQ. Trimming at the junction amounts to 1 base on V and 8 bases on J, and the germline ends lie 21 bases apart. Library preparation was by the immunoSEQ multiplex PCR assay. TCRdb retrieved this table from immuneACCESS and kept in-frame rearrangements only. Not all clones are present; in checked studies, unresolved V genes account for under half, and no reason is known for the remainder. Here the sample has about 150,000 clones; about nine tenths occur a single time. The ten largest clonotypes hold 4.9% of the sample. To note about this clone: What this receptor recognizes is not known. No base quality values were provided; no much bigger clone lies one nucleotide off. Distinct nucleotide sequences in the sample also encode this CDR3.

Here the chain combines TRBV7-9 and TRBJ1-6; TRBD1 is a weak D gene call, 6 bases matching. The sample comprised blood. The receptor comes from a man aged 25-40 years in good health. CDR3 reads: CASSLGWGPKGVDSPLHF. The nucleotide sequence reads TGTGCCAGCAGCTTAGGTTGGGGGCCGAAAGGAGTAGATTCACCCCTCCACTTT.